The next 27 T cell receptor beta chains were all read from a single sample in a study of cytomegalovirus exposure and HLA in healthy donors. The PCR was carried out with 60 Vbeta primers and 13 Jbeta primers. Only in-frame clones appear in the TCRdb table, and some are missing; sequencing was by immunoSEQ multiplex PCR. Its clone listing holds approximately 150,000 clones. Sequences were obtained from PBMCs. The source is a woman aged 45-60 years in good health and CMV-seronegative.

The chain couples TRBV5-1 to TRBJ2-3; 10 positions agree with TRBD2. CDR3 size: 16 residues. After removal of 4 bases from V and 4 bases from J, the junction contained 9 bases not matched to a gene. Germline CDR1 SGHRS, CDR2 YFSETQ. The CDR3 loop is CASSTPAGGTADTQYF. In nucleotides, the CDR3 is TGCGCCAGCAGCACGCCAGCGGGAGGGACCGCAGATACGCAGTATTTT.

V usage is TRBV30 and J usage is TRBJ1-6; 7 bases map to TRBD1. The CDR3 runs to 14 residues. After removal of 0 bases from V and 10 bases from J, the junction contained 6 bases not matched to a gene. Looked up from germline, CDR1 is GTSNPN and CDR2 is SVGIG (reference sequence). CDR3 DNA sequence: TGTGCCTGGAGTGTTGAGGGGGCTGGCTCACCCCTCCACTTT. It is translated as CAWSVEGAGSPLHF. The whole variable domain, remainder taken from reference TRBV30 and TRBJ1-6, is SQTIHQWPATLVQPVGSPLSLECTVEGTSNPNLYWYRQAAGRGLQLLFYSVGIGQISSEVPQNLSASRPQDRQFILSSKKLLLSDSGFYLCAWSVEGAGSPLHFGNGTRLTVT.

The J gene is TRBJ2-2, the V gene TRBV4-1; 9 nucleotides agree with TRBD1. V dropped 3 bases and J dropped 8; count of bases not matched to a gene: 13. The CDR3 totals 17 residues. Germline assignment: CDR1 MGHRA and CDR2 YSYEKL. CDR3 region: CASSQRVPGQGTGELFF. The DNA of the CDR3 is TGCGCCAGCAGCCAGAGGGTCCCGGGACAGGGAACGGGGGAGCTGTTTTTT.

The chain uses TRBV27 and TRBJ2-4; 10 nucleotides align to TRBD2. J lost 0 bases, V lost 2 bases, and 4 bases had no gene match. This CDR3 region has 17 residues. Per germline, CDR1 MNHEY and CDR2 SMNVEV (reference sequence). The CDR3 is CASSLRAGGLAKNIQYF. CDR3 DNA: TGTGCCAGCAGTTTAAGAGCGGGAGGGCTAGCCAAAAACATTCAGTACTTC.

CDR3 protein: CASSLGEESKAFF. CDR3 nucleotide sequence: TGTGCCAGCAGCTTAGGGGAGGAGAGCAAAGCTTTCTTT. This chain uses TRBV7-2 with TRBJ1-1; D unresolved. The V and J ends lost 1 base and 9 bases respectively, with 12 bases between them. Germline CDR1 reads SGHTA; CDR2 reads FQGNSA. This CDR3 contains 13 residues. Drawing the rest from reference TRBV7-2 and TRBJ1-1, the complete variable domain is GAGVSQSPSNKVTEKGKDVELRCDPISGHTALYWYRQSLGQGLEFLIYFQGNSAPDKSGLPSDRFSAERTGGSVSTLTIQRTQQEDSAVYLCASSLGEESKAFFGQGTRLTVV.

The rearrangement joins TRBV7-6 to TRBJ2-7, with 11 bases aligning to TRBD1. Trimming at V came to 3 bases and at J to 3 bases, leaving 1 base not matched to a gene. The germline CDR1 and CDR2 sequences are SGHVS and FNYEAQ. This CDR3 has 14 amino acids. The CDR3 loop is CASSFGTGGYEQYF. The CDR3 region has the DNA TGTGCCAGCAGCTTTGGGACAGGGGGCTACGAGCAGTACTTC.

V and J are TRBV4-2 and TRBJ2-2, with 8 bases matching TRBD2. From germline, CDR1 is LGHNA and CDR2 YNFKEQ. This CDR3 spans 18 amino acids. Trimming took 5 bases from V and 7 from J; bases not matched to a gene: 18. The CDR3 sequence is CASSSGLAIPIWDGELFF. The CDR3 DNA is TGTGCCAGCAGCTCTGGACTAGCAATCCCGATATGGGACGGGGAGCTGTTTTTT.

The rearrangement joins TRBV5-1 to TRBJ2-6, with 7 positions matching TRBD1. This CDR3 comprises 18 residues. Germline CDR1 SGHRS, CDR2 YFSETQ. Germline trimming cut 4 bases from V and 2 bases from J; bases unmatched to any gene: 12. CDR3 bases: TGCGCCAGCAGCGGGGATACAGGGGTAGTAGCTGGGGCCAACGTCCTGACTTTC. Protein product: CASSGDTGVVAGANVLTF.

The V gene is TRBV4-1, the J gene TRBJ1-5, with a weak D call TRBD1 (6 bases). V lost 2 bases and J lost 4, with 9 bases in between. CDR1 MGHRA and CDR2 YSYEKL come from the germline V gene. CDR3 length: 14 residues. DNA for the CDR3: TGCGCCAGCAGCCAAATTACAGGGAATCAGCCCCAGCATTTT. Its protein product is CASSQITGNQPQHF.

This chain connects TRBV18 to TRBJ1-1; no clear D gene. The V gene's germline CDR1 is KGHSH and CDR2 LQKENI. This CDR3 has 12 residues. The germline V and J ends were trimmed by 5 bases and 0 bases, with 4 bases remaining between them. The CDR3 loop reads CASSNMNTEAFF. The CDR3 coding sequence is TGTGCCAGCTCAAACATGAACACTGAAGCTTTCTTT.

The chain couples TRBV9 to TRBJ1-3; D gene uncertain. V was trimmed by 0 bases and J by 4 bases, leaving 5 bases between them. Germline CDR1 is SGDLS and CDR2 is YYNGEE. The CDR3 has 13 residues. CDR3 nucleotide sequence: TGTGCCAGCAGCGTAGATCCGGGAAACACCATATATTTT. It codes for CASSVDPGNTIYF. The full variable domain, completed using reference TRBV9 and TRBJ1-3, is DSGVTQTPKHLITATGQRVTLRCSPRSGDLSVYWYQQSLDQGLQFLIQYYNGEERAKGNILERFSAQQFPDLHSELNLSSLELGDSALYFCASSVDPGNTIYFGEGSWLTVV.

This chain uses TRBV28 with TRBJ2-7; 8 positions match TRBD1. The V and J ends lost 2 bases and 6 bases, in that order; junction bases with no gene match: 3. Germline assignment: CDR1 MDHEN and CDR2 SYDVKM. The CDR3 has 13 residues. Here the CDR3 reads CASSLQGAGEQYF. CDR3 DNA sequence: TGTGCCAGCAGTTTACAGGGGGCGGGCGAGCAGTACTTC.

V gene TRBV28 combines with J gene TRBJ2-7; D call uncertain. In germline, CDR1 is MDHEN, CDR2 SYDVKM. V lost 7 bases and J lost 2, with 15 bases in between. This CDR3 comprises 14 residues. CDR3 in DNA: TGTGCCAGCACCTCAGTGGGCAGTCCCTACGAGCAGTACTTC. Translating it yields CASTSVGSPYEQYF.

The chain couples TRBV7-2 to TRBJ2-1; D remains ambiguous. CDR3 size: 14 residues. Germline assignment: CDR1 SGHTA and CDR2 FQGNSA. V gave up 7 bases and J gave up 4 bases, with 14 bases separating them. The CDR3 region has the DNA TGTGCCAGCACCGTATCATACGGGTACAATGAGCAGTTCTTC. Translated, it gives CASTVSYGYNEQFF. Full variable domain (outside the CDR3, taken from reference TRBV7-2 and TRBJ2-1): GAGVSQSPSNKVTEKGKDVELRCDPISGHTALYWYRQSLGQGLEFLIYFQGNSAPDKSGLPSDRFSAERTGGSVSTLTIQRTQQEDSAVYLCASTVSYGYNEQFFGPGTRLTVL.

The chain employs TRBV5-1 and TRBJ2-3; tentatively, D is TRBD1 (5 bases). Between the trimmed V and J ends, which lost 0 bases and 5 bases, there was a span of 13 bases. Germline CDR1 reads SGHRS; CDR2 reads YFSETQ. The CDR3 sequence is 15 residues long. The CDR3 here is CASSLEGPAGDTQYF. In nucleotides, the CDR3 is TGCGCCAGCAGCTTGGAGGGGCCGGCCGGAGATACGCAGTATTTT.

The chain carries TRBV5-4 and TRBJ2-7; TRBD2 is a possible D gene (6 bases). Between the trimmed V and J ends, which lost 4 bases and 0 bases, there was a span of 11 bases. The CDR3 is 14 residues long. From germline, CDR1 is SGHNT and CDR2 YYREEE (reference sequence). The CDR3 DNA sequence: TGTGCCAGCAGCCCTGGGACTTCCTCCTACGAGCAGTACTTC. Protein product: CASSPGTSSYEQYF.

This chain connects TRBV28 to TRBJ2-5; 8 positions agree with TRBD2. CDR3 length equals 18 residues. The V and J ends lost 4 bases and 3 bases, in that order; junction bases with no gene match: 16. Germline values: CDR1 MDHEN, CDR2 SYDVKM. The CDR3 DNA sequence: TGTGCCAGCAGTTACCCCTTCCCCGGGAGGGCCATGAAAGAGACCCAGTACTTC. Residues: CASSYPFPGRAMKETQYF.

The gene calls are TRBV5-1 and TRBJ2-3; no reliable D call. Trimming cost V 2 bases and J 2 bases, with 15 bases left between them. Germline V gives CDR1 SGHRS, CDR2 YFSETQ. This CDR3 spans 16 amino acids. Written as DNA, the CDR3 is TGCGCCAGCAGCTTCACGGCGGAGACCTACACAGATACGCAGTATTTT. Translated: CASSFTAETYTDTQYF.

The chain's CDR3 is CASSLIGQRDTPLHF. In nucleotides, the CDR3 is TGTGCCAGCAGCCTGATTGGACAGAGGGATACACCCCTCCACTTT. The chain is built from TRBV4-2 and TRBJ1-6; D may be TRBD1 (6 bases). V lost 4 bases and J lost 11, with 18 bases in between. There are 15 residues in the CDR3. The germline CDR1 and CDR2 sequences are LGHNA and YNFKEQ.

The chain couples TRBV6-6 to TRBJ1-3; 7 positions match TRBD1. The germline V gene encodes CDR1 MNHNY and CDR2 SVGAGI (reference sequence). The V gene end was trimmed by 0 bases and the J gene end by 1 base; junction bases not matched to a gene: 0. The CDR3 length is 15 residues. The DNA of the CDR3 is TGTGCCAGCAGTTACTCGACAGGGTCTGGAAACACCATATATTTT. This translates into CASSYSTGSGNTIYF.

J is TRBJ2-2 and V is TRBV25-1; D may be TRBD2 (7 bases). CDR1 is MGHDK and CDR2 is SYGVNS in the germline V gene. The length of the CDR3 is 15 residues. V dropped 4 bases and J dropped 7 bases, with 16 bases sitting between them. The DNA of the CDR3 is TGTGCCAGCAGTGTAGGGGGAGGGCCGGGCGGGGAGCTGTTTTTT. It specifies CASSVGGGPGGELFF.

The CDR3, as DNA: TGTGCCAGCAGTGAGTCGACAGGGGTATCTAATTCACCCCTCCACTTT. Its translation is CASSESTGVSNSPLHF. The chain is built from TRBV6-1 and TRBJ1-6, with 8 bases lining up with TRBD1. CDR3 length equals 16 residues. From germline, CDR1 is MNHNS and CDR2 SASEGT. J lost 6 bases, V lost 3 bases, and 7 bases had no gene match.

The genes are TRBV6-1 and TRBJ2-1, with 10 positions matching TRBD1. There are 13 residues in the CDR3. V shed 8 bases and J 8 bases; nucleotides not matched to a gene: 6. Germline assignment: CDR1 MNHNS and CDR2 SASEGT. The CDR3 here is CASAATGGYEQFF. CDR3 coding DNA: TGTGCCAGCGCCGCGACAGGGGGCTATGAGCAGTTCTTC.

The chain links TRBV30 to TRBJ2-7; 7 bases align to TRBD2. Losses at the gene ends were 8 bases for V and 3 bases for J; bases not matched to a gene: 4. In germline, CDR1 is GTSNPN, CDR2 SVGIG (reference sequence). The CDR3 contains 11 residues. This CDR3 is CAGEGRYEQYF. The CDR3 nucleotides are TGTGCCGGGGAGGGACGCTACGAGCAGTACTTC.

The chain uses TRBV30 and TRBJ2-3; TRBD2 matches 9 bases. Per germline, CDR1 GTSNPN and CDR2 SVGIG (reference sequence). Trimming at V came to 3 bases and at J to 2 bases, leaving 9 bases not matched to a gene. The CDR3 has 16 amino acids. This chain's CDR3 is CAWSSGLARVTDTQYF. The CDR3 bases are TGTGCCTGGAGCTCTGGACTAGCGCGGGTCACAGATACGCAGTATTTT.

The chain recombines TRBV6-1 with TRBJ1-5; a possible D gene is TRBD1 (6 bases). This CDR3 has 16 residues. With 2 bases removed from V and 1 base from J, the gap between germline ends came to 12 bases. Germline CDR1 reads MNHNS; CDR2 reads SASEGT. The DNA of the CDR3 is TGTGCCAGCAGTGAACGGCCAGGGGACAGCAATCAGCCCCAGCATTTT. Translated, it gives CASSERPGDSNQPQHF.

The chain is built from TRBV7-2 and TRBJ1-2; D is unclear. The CDR3 is made up of 14 amino acids. In germline, CDR1 is SGHTA, CDR2 FQGNSA. Between the trimmed V and J ends, which lost 2 bases and 2 bases, there was a span of 9 bases. CDR3 in DNA: TGTGCCAGCAGCTTACGGGGAGGCAACTATGGCTACACCTTC. This codes for CASSLRGGNYGYTF.